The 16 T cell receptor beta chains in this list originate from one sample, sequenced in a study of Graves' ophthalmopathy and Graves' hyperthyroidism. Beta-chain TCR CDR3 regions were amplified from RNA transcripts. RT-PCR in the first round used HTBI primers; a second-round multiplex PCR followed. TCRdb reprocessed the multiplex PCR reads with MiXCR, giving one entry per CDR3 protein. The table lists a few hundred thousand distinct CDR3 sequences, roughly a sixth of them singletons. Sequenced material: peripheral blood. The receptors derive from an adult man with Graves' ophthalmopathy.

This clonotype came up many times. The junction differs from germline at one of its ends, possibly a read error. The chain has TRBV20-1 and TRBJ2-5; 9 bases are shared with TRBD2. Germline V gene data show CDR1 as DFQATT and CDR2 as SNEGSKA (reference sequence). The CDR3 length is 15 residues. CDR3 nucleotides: TGCAGTGCTAGACTAGCGGGGCGAAACCAAGAGGCCCAGTACTTC. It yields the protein CSARLAGRNQEAQYF.

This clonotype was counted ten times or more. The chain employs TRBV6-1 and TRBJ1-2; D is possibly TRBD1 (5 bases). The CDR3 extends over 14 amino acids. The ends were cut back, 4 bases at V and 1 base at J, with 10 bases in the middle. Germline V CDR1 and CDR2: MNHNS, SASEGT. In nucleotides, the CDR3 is TGTGCCAGCAGTGGGACAAGTCTTAACTATGGCTACACCTTC. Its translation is CASSGTSLNYGYTF.

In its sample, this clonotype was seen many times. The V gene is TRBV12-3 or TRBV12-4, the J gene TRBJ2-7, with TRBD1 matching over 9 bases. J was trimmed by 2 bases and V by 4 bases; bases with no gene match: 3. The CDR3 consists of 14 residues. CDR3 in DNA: TGTGCCAGCAGTTGGACAGGGGCGGCCTACGAGCAGTACTTC. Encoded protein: CASSWTGAAYEQYF.

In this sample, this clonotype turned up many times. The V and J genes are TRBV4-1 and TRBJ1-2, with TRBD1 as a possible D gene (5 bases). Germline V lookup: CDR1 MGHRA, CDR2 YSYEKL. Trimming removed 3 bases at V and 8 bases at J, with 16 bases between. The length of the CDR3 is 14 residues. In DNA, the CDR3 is TGCGCCAGCAGCCAGATCCTTAGGGGTTCCGGCTACACCTTC. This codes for CASSQILRGSGYTF.

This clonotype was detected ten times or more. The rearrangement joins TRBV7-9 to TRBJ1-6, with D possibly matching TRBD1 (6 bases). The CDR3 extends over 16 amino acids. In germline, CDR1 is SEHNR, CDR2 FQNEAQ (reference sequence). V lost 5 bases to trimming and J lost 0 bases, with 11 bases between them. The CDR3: CASSPDRSSYNSPLHF. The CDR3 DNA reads TGTGCCAGCAGCCCCGACAGGAGCTCCTATAATTCACCCCTCCACTTT.

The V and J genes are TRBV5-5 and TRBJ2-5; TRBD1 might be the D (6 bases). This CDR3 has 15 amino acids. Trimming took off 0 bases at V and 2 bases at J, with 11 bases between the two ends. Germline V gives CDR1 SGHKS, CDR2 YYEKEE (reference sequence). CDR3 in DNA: TGTGCCAGCAGCTTGGTTCGGACAGCACAAGAGACCCAGTACTTC. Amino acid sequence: CASSLVRTAQETQYF.

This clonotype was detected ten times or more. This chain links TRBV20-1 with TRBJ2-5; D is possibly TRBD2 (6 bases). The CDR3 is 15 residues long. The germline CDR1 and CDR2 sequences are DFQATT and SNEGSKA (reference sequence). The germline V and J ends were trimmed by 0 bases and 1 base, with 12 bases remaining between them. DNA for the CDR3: TGCAGTGCTAGAGATCCTCGGGGGACCCAAGAGACCCAGTACTTC. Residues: CSARDPRGTQETQYF.

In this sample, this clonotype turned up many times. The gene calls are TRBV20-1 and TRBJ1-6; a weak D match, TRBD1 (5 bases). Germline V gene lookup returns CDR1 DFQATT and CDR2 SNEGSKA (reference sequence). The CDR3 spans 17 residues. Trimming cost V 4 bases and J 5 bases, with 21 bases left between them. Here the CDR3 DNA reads TGCAGTGCTAACGGGGCTTCTCCCTCAATCCATAATTCACCCCTCCACTTT. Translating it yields CSANGASPSIHNSPLHF.

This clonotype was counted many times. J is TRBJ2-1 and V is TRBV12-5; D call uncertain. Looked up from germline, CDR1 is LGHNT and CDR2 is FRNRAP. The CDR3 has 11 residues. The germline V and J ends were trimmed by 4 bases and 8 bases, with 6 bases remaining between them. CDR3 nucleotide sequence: TGTGCTAGTGGTTCCATGGATGAGCAGTTCTTC. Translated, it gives CASGSMDEQFF. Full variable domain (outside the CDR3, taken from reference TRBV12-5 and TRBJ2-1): DARVTQTPRHKVTEMGQEVTMRCQPILGHNTVFWYRQTMMQGLELLAYFRNRAPLDDSGMPKDRFSAEMPDATLATLKIQPSEPRDSAVYFCASGSMDEQFFGPGTRLTVL.

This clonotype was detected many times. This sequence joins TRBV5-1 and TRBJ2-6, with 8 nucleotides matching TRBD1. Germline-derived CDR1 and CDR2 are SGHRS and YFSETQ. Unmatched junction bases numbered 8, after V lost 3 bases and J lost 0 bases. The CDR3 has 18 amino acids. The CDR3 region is CASSSTGGPYSGANVLTF. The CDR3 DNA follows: TGCGCCAGCAGCTCTACAGGGGGACCGTACTCTGGGGCCAACGTCCTGACTTTC.

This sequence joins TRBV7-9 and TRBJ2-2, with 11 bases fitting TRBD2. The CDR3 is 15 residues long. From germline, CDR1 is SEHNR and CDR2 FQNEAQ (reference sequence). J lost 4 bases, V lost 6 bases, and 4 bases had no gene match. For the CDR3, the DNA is TGTGCCAGCAGGTCTGGACTAGCGGGCACCGGGGAGCTGTTTTTT. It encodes CASRSGLAGTGELFF.

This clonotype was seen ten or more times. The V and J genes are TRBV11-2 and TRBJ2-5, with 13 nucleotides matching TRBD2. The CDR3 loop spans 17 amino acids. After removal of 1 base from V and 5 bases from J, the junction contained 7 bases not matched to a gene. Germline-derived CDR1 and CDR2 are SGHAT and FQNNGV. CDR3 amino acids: CASSLGTSGRRMETQYF. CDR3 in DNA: TGTGCCAGCAGCTTAGGGACTAGCGGGAGAAGGATGGAGACCCAGTACTTC.

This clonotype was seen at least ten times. As DNA, the CDR3 is TGTGCCAGCCGGTTAGCGGGAGGGAACACCGGGGAGCTGTTTTTT. Translating it yields CASRLAGGNTGELFF. The chain couples TRBV7-3 to TRBJ2-2, with 10 bases that match TRBD2. Germline-derived CDR1 and CDR2 are SGHTA and FQGTGA. The J segment lost 1 base and the V segment lost 8 bases, leaving 4 bases of the junction unmatched. The CDR3 is 15 amino acids.

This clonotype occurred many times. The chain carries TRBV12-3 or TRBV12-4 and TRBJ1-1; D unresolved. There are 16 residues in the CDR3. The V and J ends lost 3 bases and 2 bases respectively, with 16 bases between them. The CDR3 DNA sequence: TGTGCCAGCAGTTTCGGACGTTCGATCCTAAACACTGAAGCTTTCTTT. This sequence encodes CASSFGRSILNTEAFF.

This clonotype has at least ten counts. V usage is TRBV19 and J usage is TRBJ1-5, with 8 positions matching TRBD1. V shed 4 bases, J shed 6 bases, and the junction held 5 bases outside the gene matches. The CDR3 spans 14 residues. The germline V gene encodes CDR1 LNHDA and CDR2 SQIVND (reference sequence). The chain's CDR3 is CASSTDRDRQPQHF. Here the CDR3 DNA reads TGTGCCAGTAGTACGGACAGGGACCGTCAGCCCCAGCATTTT. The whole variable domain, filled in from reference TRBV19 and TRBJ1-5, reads DGGITQSPKYLFRKEGQNVTLSCEQNLNHDAMYWYRQDPGQGLRLIYYSQIVNDFQKGDIAEGYSVSREKKESFPLTVTSAQKNPTAFYLCASSTDRDRQPQHFGDGTRLSIL.

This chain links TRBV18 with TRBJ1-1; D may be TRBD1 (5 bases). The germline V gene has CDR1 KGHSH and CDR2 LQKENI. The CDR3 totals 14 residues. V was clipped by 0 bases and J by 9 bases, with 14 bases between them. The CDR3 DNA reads TGTGCCAGCTCACCACCGGGGACCTCTTTCCAAGCTTTCTTT. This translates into CASSPPGTSFQAFF.